This TCR beta chain was profiled in a study of PD-L1 blockade in urothelial cancer. Documented time point: peripheral blood 6 weeks after treatment start. Repertoires were generated with immunoSEQ multiplex PCR, while TCRdb's copy carries only in-frame clones and drops some. This sample has some 110,000 clones, with roughly 90% found just once. The sequence was obtained from a man aged 55 to 69 with urothelial cancer. The material sequenced was PBMCs, taken around atezolizumab (anti-PD-L1) treatment.

The CDR3 region is CAIHGGGGTYEQYF. DNA for the CDR3: TGTGCCATCCACGGGGGCGGGGGGACCTACGAGCAGTACTTC. The J gene is TRBJ2-7, the V gene TRBV10-3, with 8 bases aligning to TRBD2. CDR1 is ENHRY, CDR2 SYGVKD, per germline. The V segment lost 8 bases and the J segment 2 bases; nucleotides outside the gene matches: 8. This CDR3 region has 14 residues.